The 12 T cell receptor beta chains below were found in one sample sequenced in a study of blood T cell repertoires in COVID-19. Generated by immunoSEQ multiplex PCR, the TCRdb table keeps only in-frame clones and is missing some. The sample holds about 230,000 clones; 80% to 85% are singletons and the top ten take roughly 27%. Material for sequencing was peripheral blood. These TCRs come from a man aged 40-49 years with acute or convalescent COVID-19.

This clone was detected only once. The chain joins TRBV28 to TRBJ2-5, with TRBD1 matching over 7 bases. The V gene end was trimmed by 6 bases and the J gene end by 4 bases; junction bases not matched to a gene: 8. This CDR3 has 14 residues. Germline V CDR1 and CDR2: MDHEN, SYDVKM. The CDR3 nucleotides read TGTGCCAGCAGCTCGGGACAGTCCCCAGAGACCCAGTACTTC. Translation gives CASSSGQSPETQYF.

J is TRBJ2-3 and V is TRBV27, with 7 bases identical to TRBD1. The CDR3 runs 15 residues. The V gene end was trimmed by 4 bases and the J gene end by 4 bases; junction bases not matched to a gene: 8. The germline CDR1 and CDR2 sequences are MNHEY and SMNVEV (reference sequence). The CDR3, as DNA: TGTGCCAGCAGTTCAAGACAGGGTTGGGCAGATACGCAGTATTTT. Translated, it gives CASSSRQGWADTQYF.

This rearrangement joins TRBV2 to TRBJ1-1; 9 bases align to TRBD1. J lost 8 bases, V lost 4 bases, and 5 bases had no gene match. The CDR3 extends over 13 amino acids. Germline V lookup: CDR1 SNHLY, CDR2 FYNNEI. CDR3 in amino acids: CASSVVGQGEAFF. In nucleotides, the CDR3 is TGTGCCAGCAGTGTTGTCGGACAGGGGGAAGCTTTCTTT.

The CDR3 DNA is TGCGCCAGCAGCTTGGCCCAGGTCCCGGGGGGGGAGCTGTTTTTT. It is translated as CASSLAQVPGGELFF. This chain links TRBV5-1 with TRBJ2-2; a weak D match, TRBD2 (5 bases). The germline CDR1 and CDR2 sequences are SGHRS and YFSETQ. With 0 bases removed from V and 8 bases from J, the gap between germline ends came to 14 bases. This CDR3 has 15 residues.

The rearrangement uses TRBV30 and TRBJ2-1; 9 bases are a match to TRBD2. CDR3 length equals 13 residues. CDR1 and CDR2 from the germline V gene are GTSNPN and SVGIG (reference sequence). Unmatched junction bases numbered 2, after V lost 7 bases and J lost 1 base. CDR3: CALAGESYNEQFF. The CDR3 DNA follows: TGTGCCTTAGCGGGAGAATCCTACAATGAGCAGTTCTTC.

The rearrangement uses TRBV10-3 and TRBJ1-1, with 7 bases fitting TRBD1. In germline, CDR1 is ENHRY, CDR2 SYGVKD. The CDR3 is 12 amino acids. Trimming at V came to 4 bases and at J to 7 bases, leaving 3 bases not matched to a gene. The chain's CDR3 is CAISVGQNEAFF. CDR3 nucleotides: TGTGCCATCAGTGTGGGACAGAATGAAGCTTTCTTT.

This chain links TRBV5-4 with TRBJ1-1, with 8 bases lining up with TRBD1. J lost 1 base, V lost 4 bases, and 6 bases had no gene match. CDR1 and CDR2 (germline): SGHNT, YYREEE (reference sequence). The CDR3 length is 15 residues. CDR3 loop: CASSPGGTGNTEAFF. In DNA form, the CDR3 reads TGTGCCAGCAGCCCCGGTGGGACAGGGAACACTGAAGCTTTCTTT.

This clone came up once. This chain uses TRBV30 with TRBJ1-1; 7 bases agree with TRBD1. The ends lost 5 bases at V and 4 bases at J; junction bases unmatched: 19. There are 17 residues in the CDR3. Germline CDR1 and CDR2: GTSNPN and SVGIG (reference sequence). This CDR3 is CAWDTGQERGGGTEAFF. The DNA of the CDR3 is TGTGCCTGGGATACCGGACAGGAGAGGGGTGGGGGCACTGAAGCTTTCTTT.

J is TRBJ1-5 and V is TRBV6-2 or TRBV6-3; D possibly corresponds to TRBD1 (5 bases). The CDR3 consists of 15 residues. Germline V CDR1 and CDR2: MNHEY, SVGEGT. The V and J ends lost 4 bases and 2 bases respectively, with 12 bases between them. The CDR3 sequence is CASSLDNAGNQPQHF. DNA for the CDR3: TGTGCCAGCAGTTTGGACAATGCTGGCAATCAGCCCCAGCATTTT.

In DNA form, the CDR3 reads TGTGCCAGCAGTGTTATCGGGAGAATCTCAGATACGCAGTATTTT. Translated, it gives CASSVIGRISDTQYF. The V call is TRBV2, the J call TRBJ2-3, with D perhaps TRBD2 (6 bases). Germline V gene sequence: CDR1 SNHLY, CDR2 FYNNEI. The ends were cut back, 4 bases at V and 4 bases at J, with 15 bases in the middle. The CDR3 is made up of 15 amino acids.

The rearrangement links TRBV2 to TRBJ2-7; D unclear. V was pared by 1 base and J by 3 bases, with 7 bases between. This CDR3 contains 13 residues. Germline V lookup: CDR1 SNHLY, CDR2 FYNNEI. The CDR3 sequence: CASSEVTVYEQYF. In DNA form, the CDR3 reads TGTGCCAGCAGTGAAGTTACAGTCTACGAGCAGTACTTC.

J is TRBJ2-5 and V is TRBV7-9, with 13 bases identical to TRBD2. The V gene's germline CDR1 is SEHNR and CDR2 FQNEAQ (reference sequence). V lost 4 bases to trimming and J lost 5 bases; unmatched junction nucleotides: 7. The length of the CDR3 is 16 residues. The DNA for the CDR3 is TGTGCCAGCAGCTCCGGGACTAGCGGGATGGTGGAGACCCAGTACTTC. Its translation is CASSSGTSGMVETQYF.